These T cell receptor beta chains were read from a single sample in a study of cytomegalovirus exposure and HLA in healthy donors. Produced via immunoSEQ multiplex PCR; TCRdb's table is partial and in-frame only. The sample lists fewer than 200,000 clones, roughly 80% occurring once. Sequenced input: PBMCs. All receptors come from a woman younger than 30 in good health and CMV-seronegative. Each CDR3 is given with its conserved first and last residue. The order of the fields is D gene, J gene, clone size, V gene, CDR3 DNA, CDR3 protein. A D gene is named only where the DNA matches it firmly. Rows may omit the clone size; those that give it use once, few, many or a size class.

d_gene: TRBD2; j_gene: TRBJ2-3; abundance: once; v_gene: TRBV6-1; CDR3nt: TGTGCCAGCAGTGAATGGGGTGGAACTAGCGACACAGATACGCAGTATTTT; CDR3aa: CASSEWGGTSDTDTQYF
d_gene: -; j_gene: TRBJ1-5; abundance: -; v_gene: TRBV10-2; CDR3nt: TGCGCCAGCAGTGAGGCAGGGGTTGGGTTTGGTCAGCCCCAGCATTTT; CDR3aa: CASSEAGVGFGQPQHF
d_gene: TRBD2; j_gene: TRBJ2-3; abundance: -; v_gene: TRBV5-1; CDR3nt: TGCGCCAGCAGCTTGGCAGGGACTAGCGGGACAGATACGCAGTATTTT; CDR3aa: CASSLAGTSGTDTQYF
d_gene: TRBD1; j_gene: TRBJ1-1; abundance: -; v_gene: TRBV5-6; CDR3nt: TGTGCCAGCAGCAGGACAGGAGCCATCTTCAGCACTGAAGCTTTCTTT; CDR3aa: CASSRTGAIFSTEAFF
d_gene: TRBD2; j_gene: TRBJ2-3; abundance: -; v_gene: TRBV6-1; CDR3nt: TGTGCCAGCAGTGAAGTCGCTAGCGGGAGGGTTTCAGATACGCAGTATTTT; CDR3aa: CASSEVASGRVSDTQYF
d_gene: -; j_gene: TRBJ2-1; abundance: -; v_gene: TRBV4-1; CDR3nt: TGCGCCAGCAGCCGGGTTAGGGAGTTCAATGAGCAGTTCTTC; CDR3aa: CASSRVREFNEQFF
d_gene: -; j_gene: TRBJ1-2; abundance: -; v_gene: TRBV7-8; CDR3nt: TGTGCCAGCAGCTTAAGTCGTACAGGGTCCAATGGCTACACCTTC; CDR3aa: CASSLSRTGSNGYTF
d_gene: -; j_gene: TRBJ1-2; abundance: -; v_gene: TRBV18; CDR3nt: TGTGCCAGCTCACCAAACGAGGGACTATTCGGCTACACCTTC; CDR3aa: CASSPNEGLFGYTF
d_gene: -; j_gene: TRBJ1-6; abundance: few; v_gene: TRBV7-9; CDR3nt: TGTGCCAGCAGCTTAGAACAGTATAATTCACCCCTCCACTTT; CDR3aa: CASSLEQYNSPLHF
d_gene: TRBD1; j_gene: TRBJ1-3; abundance: once; v_gene: TRBV18; CDR3nt: TGTGCCAGCTCACCCGACAGGGTCTCTGGAAACACCATATATTTT; CDR3aa: CASSPDRVSGNTIYF
d_gene: TRBD1; j_gene: TRBJ2-5; abundance: -; v_gene: TRBV2; CDR3nt: TGTGCCAGCAGTGAAATTTCCGGGACAGGGGCCTGGGGAGAGACCCAGTACTTC; CDR3aa: CASSEISGTGAWGETQYF
d_gene: -; j_gene: TRBJ2-1; abundance: once; v_gene: TRBV29-1; CDR3nt: TGCAGCGTTGAAGAGGAACTAGTTGGTAATGAGCAGTTCTTC; CDR3aa: CSVEEELVGNEQFF
d_gene: -; j_gene: TRBJ2-7; abundance: -; v_gene: TRBV7-6; CDR3nt: TGTGCCAGCAGCTTGGACAGTGAAGCGTATGAGCAGTACTTC; CDR3aa: CASSLDSEAYEQYF
d_gene: -; j_gene: TRBJ2-1; abundance: -; v_gene: TRBV14; CDR3nt: TGTGCCAGCAGCCAATCGGGGTCGTACAATGAGCAGTTCTTC; CDR3aa: CASSQSGSYNEQFF
d_gene: -; j_gene: TRBJ1-2; abundance: -; v_gene: TRBV29-1; CDR3nt: TGCAGCGTTGGGGGAGGGTCCTATGGCTACACCTTC; CDR3aa: CSVGGGSYGYTF
d_gene: TRBD1; j_gene: TRBJ2-7; abundance: -; v_gene: TRBV18; CDR3nt: TGTGCCAGCTCACCACCGGGACAGGGCAGCTACGAGCAGTACTTC; CDR3aa: CASSPPGQGSYEQYF
d_gene: TRBD1; j_gene: TRBJ2-7; abundance: -; v_gene: TRBV7-9; CDR3nt: TGTGCCAACAGCCCCCCCGAAACAGGGGGCAGGTACGAGCAGTACTTC; CDR3aa: CANSPPETGGRYEQYF
d_gene: -; j_gene: TRBJ2-2; abundance: -; v_gene: TRBV5-4; CDR3nt: TGTGCCAGCAGCTTACCTGACCGAGGGACCGGGGAGCTGTTTTTT; CDR3aa: CASSLPDRGTGELFF
d_gene: -; j_gene: TRBJ1-1; abundance: -; v_gene: TRBV7-9; CDR3nt: TGTTCCAGCAGCTTAGGAGGGGAGGGAACTTTCTTT; CDR3aa: CSSSLGGEGTFF
d_gene: -; j_gene: TRBJ1-4; abundance: -; v_gene: TRBV11-2; CDR3nt: TGTGCCAGCAGCTTAGGGAGGGGCGAAAAACTGTTTTTT; CDR3aa: CASSLGRGEKLFF
d_gene: -; j_gene: TRBJ2-1; abundance: -; v_gene: TRBV18; CDR3nt: TGTGCCAGCTCATCCTCAATACAGGGAAACGGTGAGCAGTTCTTC; CDR3aa: CASSSSIQGNGEQFF
d_gene: TRBD2; j_gene: TRBJ2-7; abundance: -; v_gene: TRBV9; CDR3nt: TGTGCCAGCAGCCCGGGAGGGGGACCGAGTACGAACGAGCAGTACTTC; CDR3aa: CASSPGGGPSTNEQYF
d_gene: -; j_gene: TRBJ2-1; abundance: -; v_gene: TRBV19; CDR3nt: TGTGCCAGTAGCCAAACTACCTACAATGAGCAGTTCTTC; CDR3aa: CASSQTTYNEQFF
d_gene: -; j_gene: TRBJ2-1; abundance: -; v_gene: TRBV29-1; CDR3nt: TGCAGCGTTGATGATCCACATAACTCCTACAATGAGCAGTTCTTC; CDR3aa: CSVDDPHNSYNEQFF
d_gene: TRBD1; j_gene: TRBJ2-7; abundance: -; v_gene: TRBV27; CDR3nt: TGTGCCAGCAGTTTAGCGGGACAGGGGACTTACGAGCAGTACTTC; CDR3aa: CASSLAGQGTYEQYF
d_gene: -; j_gene: TRBJ1-2; abundance: -; v_gene: TRBV7-9; CDR3nt: TGTGCCAGCAGCTTGCAGGCGATGGATGGCTACACCTTC; CDR3aa: CASSLQAMDGYTF
d_gene: TRBD2; j_gene: TRBJ2-1; abundance: -; v_gene: TRBV11-2; CDR3nt: TGTGCCAGCTCTAGCGGGAATAATGAGCAGTTCTTC; CDR3aa: CASSSGNNEQFF
d_gene: TRBD1; j_gene: TRBJ1-6; abundance: -; v_gene: TRBV4-1; CDR3nt: TGCGCCAGCAGCGCGGGACAGGGGCTAAATAATTCACCCCTCCACTTT; CDR3aa: CASSAGQGLNNSPLHF
d_gene: TRBD2; j_gene: TRBJ2-7; abundance: -; v_gene: TRBV30; CDR3nt: TGTGCCTGGAGTGTAGGGCTAGCGGACGAGCAGTACTTC; CDR3aa: CAWSVGLADEQYF
d_gene: TRBD1; j_gene: TRBJ2-3; abundance: -; v_gene: TRBV13; CDR3nt: TGTGCCAGCAGCTATACGACAGGGGGCACAGATACGCAGTATTTT; CDR3aa: CASSYTTGGTDTQYF
d_gene: TRBD2; j_gene: TRBJ2-2; abundance: -; v_gene: TRBV18; CDR3nt: TGTGCCAGCTCACCAGTAGCGGGAAGCACCGGGGAGCTGTTTTTT; CDR3aa: CASSPVAGSTGELFF